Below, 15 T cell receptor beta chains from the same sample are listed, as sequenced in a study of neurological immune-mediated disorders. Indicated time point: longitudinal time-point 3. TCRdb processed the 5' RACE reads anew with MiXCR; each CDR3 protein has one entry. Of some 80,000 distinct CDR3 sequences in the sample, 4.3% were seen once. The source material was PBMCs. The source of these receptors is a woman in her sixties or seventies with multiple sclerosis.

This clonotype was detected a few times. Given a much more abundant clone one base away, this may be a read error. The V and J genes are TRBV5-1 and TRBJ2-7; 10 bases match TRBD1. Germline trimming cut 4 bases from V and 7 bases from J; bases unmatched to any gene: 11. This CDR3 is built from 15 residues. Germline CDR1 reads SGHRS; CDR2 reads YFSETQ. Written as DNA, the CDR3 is TGCGCCAGCAGCCACACCAGGACAGGGGGTTATGAGCAGTACTTC. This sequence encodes CASSHTRTGGYEQYF.

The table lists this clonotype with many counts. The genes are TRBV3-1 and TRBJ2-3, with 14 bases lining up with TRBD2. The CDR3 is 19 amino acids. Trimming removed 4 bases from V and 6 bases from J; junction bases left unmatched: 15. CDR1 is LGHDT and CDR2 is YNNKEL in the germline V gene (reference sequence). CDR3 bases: TGTGCCAGCAGCCTACGTACCCCGGGACTAGCGGGGGAAAGGGATACGCAGTATTTT. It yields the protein CASSLRTPGLAGERDTQYF.

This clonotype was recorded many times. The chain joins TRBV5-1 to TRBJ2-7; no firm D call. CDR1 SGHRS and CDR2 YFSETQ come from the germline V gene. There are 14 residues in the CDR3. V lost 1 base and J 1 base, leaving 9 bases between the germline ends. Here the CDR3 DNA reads TGCGCCAGCAGCTTGATGGATTCGTCCTACGAGCAGTACTTC. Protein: CASSLMDSSYEQYF.

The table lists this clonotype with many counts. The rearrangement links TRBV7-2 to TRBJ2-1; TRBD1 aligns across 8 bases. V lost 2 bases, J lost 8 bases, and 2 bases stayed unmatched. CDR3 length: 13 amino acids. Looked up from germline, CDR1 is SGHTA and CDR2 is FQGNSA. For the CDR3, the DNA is TGTGCCAGCAGCTTACAGGGGGCACATGAGCAGTTCTTC. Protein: CASSLQGAHEQFF.

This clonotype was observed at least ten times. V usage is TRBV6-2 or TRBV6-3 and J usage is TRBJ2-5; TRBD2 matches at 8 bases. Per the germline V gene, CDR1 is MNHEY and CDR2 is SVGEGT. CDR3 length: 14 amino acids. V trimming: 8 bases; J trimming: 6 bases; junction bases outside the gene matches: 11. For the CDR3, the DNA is TGTGCCAGCGGGACGGGGGGGTTGGGTCAGACCCAGTACTTC. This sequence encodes CASGTGGLGQTQYF.

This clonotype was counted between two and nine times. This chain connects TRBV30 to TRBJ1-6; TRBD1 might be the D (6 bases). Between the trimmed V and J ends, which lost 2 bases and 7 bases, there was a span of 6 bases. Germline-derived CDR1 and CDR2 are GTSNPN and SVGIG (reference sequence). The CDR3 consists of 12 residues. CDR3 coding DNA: TGTGCCTGGAGTACAGGGAATTCACCCCTCCACTTT. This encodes CAWSTGNSPLHF.

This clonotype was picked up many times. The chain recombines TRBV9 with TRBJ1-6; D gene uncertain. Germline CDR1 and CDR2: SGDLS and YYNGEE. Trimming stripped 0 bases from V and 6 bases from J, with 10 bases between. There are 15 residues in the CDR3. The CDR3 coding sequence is TGTGCCAGCAGCGTAGGGACGGGCGGTAATTCACCCCTCCACTTT. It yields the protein CASSVGTGGNSPLHF.

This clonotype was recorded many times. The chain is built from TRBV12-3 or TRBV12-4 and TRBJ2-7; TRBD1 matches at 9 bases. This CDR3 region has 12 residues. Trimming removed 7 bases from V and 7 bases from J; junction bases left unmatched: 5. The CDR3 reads CASTMTGGEQYF. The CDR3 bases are TGTGCCAGCACCATGACAGGGGGAGAGCAGTACTTC.

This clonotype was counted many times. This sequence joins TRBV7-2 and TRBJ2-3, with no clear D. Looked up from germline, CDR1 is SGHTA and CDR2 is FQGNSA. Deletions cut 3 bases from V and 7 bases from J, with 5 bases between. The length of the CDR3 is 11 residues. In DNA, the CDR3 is TGTGCCAGCAGCTTCGGACATACGCAGTATTTT. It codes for CASSFGHTQYF.

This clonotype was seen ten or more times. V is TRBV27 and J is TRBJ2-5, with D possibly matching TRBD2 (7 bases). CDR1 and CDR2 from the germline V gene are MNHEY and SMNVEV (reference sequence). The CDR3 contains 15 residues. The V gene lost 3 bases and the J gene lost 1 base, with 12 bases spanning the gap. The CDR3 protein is CASSFMGGPQETQYF. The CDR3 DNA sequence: TGTGCCAGCAGTTTTATGGGGGGGCCCCAAGAGACCCAGTACTTC.

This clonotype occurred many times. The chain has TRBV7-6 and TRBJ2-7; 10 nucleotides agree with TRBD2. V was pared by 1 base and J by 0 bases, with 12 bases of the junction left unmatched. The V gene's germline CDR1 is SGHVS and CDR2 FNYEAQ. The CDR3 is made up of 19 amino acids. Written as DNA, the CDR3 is TGTGCCAGCAGCTTAGGTCCCAGCATAGCGGGGGGCGACTCCTACGAGCAGTACTTC. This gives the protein CASSLGPSIAGGDSYEQYF. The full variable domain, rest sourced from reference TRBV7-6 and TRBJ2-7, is GAGVSQSPRYKVTKRGQDVALRCDPISGHVSLYWYRQALGQGPEFLTYFNYEAQQDKSGLPNDRFSAERPEGSISTLTIQRTEQRDSAMYRCASSLGPSIAGGDSYEQYFGPGTRLTVT.

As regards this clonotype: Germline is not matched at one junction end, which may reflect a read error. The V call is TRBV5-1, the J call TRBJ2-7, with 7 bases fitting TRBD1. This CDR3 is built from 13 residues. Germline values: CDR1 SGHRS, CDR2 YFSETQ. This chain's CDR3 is CASSLGQATYEHF. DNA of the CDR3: TGCGCCAGCAGCTTAGGACAGGCAACCTACGAGCACTTC.

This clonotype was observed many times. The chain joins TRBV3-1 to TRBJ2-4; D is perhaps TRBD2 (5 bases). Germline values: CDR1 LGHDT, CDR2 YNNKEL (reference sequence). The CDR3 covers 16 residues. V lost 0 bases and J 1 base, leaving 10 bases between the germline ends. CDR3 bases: TGTGCCAGCAGCCAAGAGCGGGCTAGGGCCAAAAACATTCAGTACTTC. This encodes CASSQERARAKNIQYF.

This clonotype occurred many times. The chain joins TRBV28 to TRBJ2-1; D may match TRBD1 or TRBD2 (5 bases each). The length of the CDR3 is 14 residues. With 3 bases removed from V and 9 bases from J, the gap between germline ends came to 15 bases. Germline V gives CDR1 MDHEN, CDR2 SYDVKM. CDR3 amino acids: CASSLPTPGTEQFF. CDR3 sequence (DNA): TGTGCCAGCAGTTTGCCGACCCCTGGGACTGAGCAGTTCTTC.

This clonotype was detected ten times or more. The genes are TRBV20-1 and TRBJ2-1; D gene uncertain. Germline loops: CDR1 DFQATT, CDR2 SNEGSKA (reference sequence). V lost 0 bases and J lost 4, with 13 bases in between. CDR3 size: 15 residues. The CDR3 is CSAREMGTGYNEQFF. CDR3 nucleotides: TGCAGTGCTAGAGAGATGGGAACCGGGTACAATGAGCAGTTCTTC.